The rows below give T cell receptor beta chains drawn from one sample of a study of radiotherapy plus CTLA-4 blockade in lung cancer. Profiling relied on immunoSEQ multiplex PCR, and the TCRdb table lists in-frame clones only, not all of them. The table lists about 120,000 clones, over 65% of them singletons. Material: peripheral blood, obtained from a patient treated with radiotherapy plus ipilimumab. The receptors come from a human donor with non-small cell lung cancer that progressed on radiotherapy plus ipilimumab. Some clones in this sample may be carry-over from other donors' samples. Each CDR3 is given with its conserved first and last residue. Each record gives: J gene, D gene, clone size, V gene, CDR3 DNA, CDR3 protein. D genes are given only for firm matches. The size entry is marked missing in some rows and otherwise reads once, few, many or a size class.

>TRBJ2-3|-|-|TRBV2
TGTGCCAGCAGTGGAGTTCATCGCACAGATACGCAGTATTTT
CASSGVHRTDTQYF
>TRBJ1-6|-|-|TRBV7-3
TGTGCCAGCAGCTTAACGTTGGGACAAAAAAATTCACCCCTCCACTTT
CASSLTLGQKNSPLHF
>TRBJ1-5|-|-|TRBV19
TGTGCCAGTAGTATCTTCAATCAGCCCCAGCATTTT
CASSIFNQPQHF
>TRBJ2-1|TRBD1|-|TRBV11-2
TGTGCCAGCAGCCCAGACAGGGTTGCAGCTGAGCAGTTCTTC
CASSPDRVAAEQFF
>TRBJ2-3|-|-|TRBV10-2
TGCGCCAGCAGTCCCAGGGGCACAGATACGCAGTATTTT
CASSPRGTDTQYF
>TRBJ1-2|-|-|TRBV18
TGTGCCAGCTCACCCAATCGGCAGAGCTACACCTTC
CASSPNRQSYTF
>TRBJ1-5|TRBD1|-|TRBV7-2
TGTGCCAGCAGCGCGGACAGGGCCGGATCTCAGCCCCAGCATTTT
CASSADRAGSQPQHF
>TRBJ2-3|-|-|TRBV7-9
TGTGCCAGCAGCCCCCAGGGAATAAGCACAGATACGCAGTATTTT
CASSPQGISTDTQYF
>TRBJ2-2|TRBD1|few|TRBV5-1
TGCGCCAGCAGGTCAGGGGGAAGGACCGGGGAGCTGTTTTTT
CASRSGGRTGELFF
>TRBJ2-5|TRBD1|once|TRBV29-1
TGCAGCGTACACGGACAGGGGAAAGAGACCCAGTACTTC
CSVHGQGKETQYF
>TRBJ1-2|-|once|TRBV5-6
TGTGCCAGCAGCTTGCCTACTCGTTCGGGAGGGGGAAGCTACACCTTC
CASSLPTRSGGGSYTF
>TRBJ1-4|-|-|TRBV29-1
TGCAGCGTTGAAACGACAGCAACTAATGAAAAACTGTTTTTT
CSVETTATNEKLFF
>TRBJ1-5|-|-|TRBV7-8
TGTGCCAGCAGCGTTACAGGGACGCAGCCCCAGCATTTT
CASSVTGTQPQHF
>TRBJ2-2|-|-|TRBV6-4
TGTGCCAGCAGTCCCTCTAGCGACGCTAGCACCGGGGAGCTGTTTTTT
CASSPSSDASTGELFF
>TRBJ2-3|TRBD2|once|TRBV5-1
TGCGCCAGCAGCTTGGCGACTAGCGGGGAGATTAGCACAGATACGCAGTATTTT
CASSLATSGEISTDTQYF
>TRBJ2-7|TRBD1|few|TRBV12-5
TGTGCTAGTGCCGCGGACAGGGAATCCTACGAGCAGTACTTC
CASAADRESYEQYF
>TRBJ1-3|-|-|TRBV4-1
TGCGCCAGCAGCCAACTAGACAGAGGCTATGGAAACACCATATATTTT
CASSQLDRGYGNTIYF
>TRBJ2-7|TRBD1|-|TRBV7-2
TGTGCCAGCAGCTTAGTTAGGCAGGGGGCCAACGAGCAGTACTTC
CASSLVRQGANEQYF
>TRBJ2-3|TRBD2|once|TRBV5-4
TGTGCCAGCAGCTTTAGCGGGGGAGGCACAGATACGCAGTATTTT
CASSFSGGGTDTQYF
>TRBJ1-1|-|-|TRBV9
TGTGCCAGCAGCGTAGAGGGGAGGGATACAACTTTCTTT
CASSVEGRDTTFF
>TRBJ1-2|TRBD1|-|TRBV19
TGTGCCAGTAGCCCACCCGGGACAGTCTATGGCTACACCTTC
CASSPPGTVYGYTF
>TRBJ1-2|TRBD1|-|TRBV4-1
TGCGCCAGCAGCCAACGACGGACAGGGGTATATGGCTACACCTTC
CASSQRRTGVYGYTF
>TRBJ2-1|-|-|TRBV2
TGTGCCAGCAGTGATTCCCTAACGGGAGTGTATGAGCAGTTCTTC
CASSDSLTGVYEQFF
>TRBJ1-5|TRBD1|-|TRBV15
TGTGCCACCAGCCCGACCGGGACAGGGGGCTTTCAGCCCCAGCATTTT
CATSPTGTGGFQPQHF
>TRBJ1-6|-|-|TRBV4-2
TGTGCCAGCAGCCAAAGACGGGGGGCACTTCAGTCACCCCTCCACTTT
CASSQRRGALQSPLHF
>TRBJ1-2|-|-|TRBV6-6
TGTGCCAGCAGTCTTTTATACGTAGGCTATGGCTACACCTTC
CASSLLYVGYGYTF
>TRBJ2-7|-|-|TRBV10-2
TGCGCCAGCAGCCAGGGTGCCTACGAGCAGTACTTC
CASSQGAYEQYF
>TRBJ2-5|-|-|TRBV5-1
TGCGCCAGCACCCCCATAGGGGGGTACCAAGAGACCCAGTACTTC
CASTPIGGYQETQYF
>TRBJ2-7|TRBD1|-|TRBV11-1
TGTGCCAGCAGCTTAACAGGGGAGACCCACGAGCAGTACTTC
CASSLTGETHEQYF
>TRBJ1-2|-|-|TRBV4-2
TGTGCCAGCAGCCAAGTTTCTAACTATGGCTACACCTTC
CASSQVSNYGYTF
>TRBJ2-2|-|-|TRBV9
TGTGCCAGCAGCGTAGGTCTACCGGGACTTTTGAACACCGGGGAGCTGTTTTTT
CASSVGLPGLLNTGELFF
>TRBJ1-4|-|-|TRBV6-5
TGTGCCAGCAGTTACTCTGGCACAGGGAGGGATGAAAAACTGTTTTTT
CASSYSGTGRDEKLFF
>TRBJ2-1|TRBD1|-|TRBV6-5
TGTGCCAGCAGTTTGACAGGGTACAATGAGCAGTTCTTC
CASSLTGYNEQFF
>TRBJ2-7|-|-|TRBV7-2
TGTGCCAGCAGCACCCAGGGTTTCTCAGGCGAGCAGTACTTC
CASSTQGFSGEQYF
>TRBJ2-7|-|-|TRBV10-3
TGTGCCAGCGGTGAGGCGGTAGCCCGCTACGAGCAGTACTTC
CASGEAVARYEQYF
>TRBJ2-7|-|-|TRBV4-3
TGCGCCAGCAGCCAAGTCGGGAGCGGCTCCTACGAGCAGTACTTC
CASSQVGSGSYEQYF
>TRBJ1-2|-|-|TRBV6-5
TGTGCCAGCAGGAGAATCCACGAGAACTATGGCTACACCTTC
CASRRIHENYGYTF
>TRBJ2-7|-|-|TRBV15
TGTGCCACCAGCACCGGACCAACGGACCTCTACGAGCAGTACTTC
CATSTGPTDLYEQYF
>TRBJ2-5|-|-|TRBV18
TGTGCCAGCACAACAGGGTTGAGCAGGGGCCAAGAGACCCAGTACTTC
CASTTGLSRGQETQYF
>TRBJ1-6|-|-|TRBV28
TGTGCCAGCAGTCCGGAAGGGTCATGGAATTCACCCCTCCACTTT
CASSPEGSWNSPLHF
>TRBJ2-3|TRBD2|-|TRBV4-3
TGCGCCAGCAGCTCAGCGGGGGGGTATACGCAGTATTTT
CASSSAGGYTQYF
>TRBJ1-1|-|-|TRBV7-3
TGTGCCAGCAGCCCCCAGGGGCTAGGTCTGGGCACTGAAGCTTTCTTT
CASSPQGLGLGTEAFF
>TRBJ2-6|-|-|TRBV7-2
TGTGCCAGCAGCTTAGGACGGGGCAGGGTTAGGACTGGGGCCAACGTCCTGACTTTC
CASSLGRGRVRTGANVLTF
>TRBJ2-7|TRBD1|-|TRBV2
TGTGCCAGCATTCCTGGCCGGGACAGATTCTACGAGCAGTACTTC
CASIPGRDRFYEQYF
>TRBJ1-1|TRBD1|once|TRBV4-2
TGTGCCAGCAGCCCCTGGACAGGGGGCAATACTGAAGCTTTCTTT
CASSPWTGGNTEAFF
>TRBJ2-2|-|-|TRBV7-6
TGTGCCAGCAGCTTTTCCCCAGCGAACACCGGGGAGCTGTTTTTT
CASSFSPANTGELFF
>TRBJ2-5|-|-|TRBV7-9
TGTGCCAGCAGCTTAGGGGGCCTCGAGATAGAGACCCAGTACTTC
CASSLGGLEIETQYF
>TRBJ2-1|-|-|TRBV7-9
TGTGCCAGCAGCTTAGTGTTCCTCAACAATGAGCAGTTCTTC
CASSLVFLNNEQFF
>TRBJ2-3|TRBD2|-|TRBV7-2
TGTGCCAGCAGCTTACAGCCGGGACTAGCAGGAGATACGCAGTATTTT
CASSLQPGLAGDTQYF
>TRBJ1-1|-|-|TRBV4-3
TGCGCCAGCAGCCAAGATAGAGGAAACACTGAAGCTTTCTTT
CASSQDRGNTEAFF
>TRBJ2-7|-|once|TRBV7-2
TGTGCCAGCAGCTTAGGGACGGGTTCGTACGAGCAGTACTTC
CASSLGTGSYEQYF
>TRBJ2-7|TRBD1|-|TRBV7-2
TGTGCCAGCAGCCGGACAGGAACCTCCTACGAGCAGTACTTC
CASSRTGTSYEQYF
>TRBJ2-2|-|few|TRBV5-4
TGTGCCAGCAGTTCTGCACCGAACACCGGGGAGCTGTTTTTT
CASSSAPNTGELFF
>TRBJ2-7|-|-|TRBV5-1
TGCGCCAGCAGCTTTACAGGGTTAAGGTCCTACGAGCAGTACTTC
CASSFTGLRSYEQYF
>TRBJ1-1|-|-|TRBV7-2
TGTGCCAGCAGCTTTAGAGGGTTGGAAGCTTTCTTT
CASSFRGLEAFF
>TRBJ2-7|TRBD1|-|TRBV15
TGTGCCACCAGCAGAGAAAGGACAGGGGCCCCTGAGCAGTACTTC
CATSRERTGAPEQYF